This T cell receptor beta chain was sequenced for a study of regulatory T cells in long-lasting Graves disease. Overall study: The study enrolled newly diagnosed Graves' patients on antithyroid drugs under 3 months.

General study results and limits: Graves' patients with persistent disease showed TCR diversity lower than patients newly diagnosed.

Time point specified: newly diagnosed GD, antithyroid drugs for less than 3 months. Scientists built the TCR library using RNA that was extracted from PBMCs. Arm-PCR of CDR3 regions and iRepertoire HTBI primers were used to build TCR beta libraries. TCRdb reanalysed the multiplex PCR reads using MiXCR and keeps one entry per CDR3 protein. This sample yields 350,000 to 500,000 distinct CDR3 sequences, of which approximately 14% are seen a single time; more than 15% belongs to the top ten. Germline values: CDR1 MNHNS, CDR2 SASEGT. The CDR3 loop spans 13 amino acids. After removal of 8 bases from V and 2 bases from J, the junction contained 3 bases not matched to a gene. Notes on this clonotype: Its antigen is unknown.

This sample also belongs to another study, concerning T cells in Graves' hyperthyroidism and ophthalmopathy. From that report: Ophthalmopathy was told apart from stable hyperthyroidism by a 13 V-J model.

The sample here was peripheral blood mononuclear cells (PBMCs), taken at new diagnosis, from a patient treated with antithyroid drugs. The TCR comes from a woman aged 45-60 years with Graves disease. This sequence joins TRBV6-1 and TRBJ2-3; 8 nucleotides align to TRBD2. CDR3 in DNA: TGTGCCAGCTTAGCGGGACCCACAGATACGCAGTATTTT. Translation: CASLAGPTDTQYF.